Listed here are 29 T cell receptor beta chains from one sample, sequenced in a study of metastatic and nonmetastatic thyroid tumors (dated by TCRdb to between 2020 and 2021). Preparation of the library involved PCR. Sequencing relied on an Illumina HiSeq 4000. TCRdb reran the public reads through fastp at Q25 and MiXCR, keeping productive beta chains. The sample table lists under 4,500 clones, approximately 35% of them with a count of one. Around a quarter of the sample is in the top ten clones. None of the patients had been given any treatment before thyroid surgery. The sequencing input was tumor tissue. The source of these receptors is a male donor with papillary thyroid cancer or a benign thyroid nodule (not recorded which). Some clones in this sample may be carry-over from other donors' samples.

This chain connects TRBV5-1 to TRBJ2-7; D is possibly TRBD2 (6 bases). The germline V gene encodes CDR1 SGHRS and CDR2 YFSETQ. V dropped 3 bases and J dropped 5 bases, with 12 bases sitting between them. The CDR3 sequence is 13 residues long. CDR3 DNA: TGCGCCAGCAGCTCCCTTAGCGGCCACGAGCAGTACTTC. Residues: CASSSLSGHEQYF.

The chain carries TRBV28 and TRBJ2-1; 13 bases fit TRBD2. The CDR3 has 15 amino acids. Germline V gene lookup returns CDR1 MDHEN and CDR2 SYDVKM. With V trimmed by 5 bases and J by 8 bases, 6 bases remained unmatched. The CDR3 sequence is CASSPGLAGAYEQFF. CDR3 in DNA: TGTGCCAGCAGTCCCGGACTAGCGGGAGCCTATGAGCAGTTCTTC.

This chain uses TRBV28 with TRBJ1-5; a possible D gene is TRBD1 (6 bases). Germline values: CDR1 MDHEN, CDR2 SYDVKM. Trimming took 5 bases from V and 3 from J, leaving 23 bases between them. The CDR3 is made up of 18 amino acids. CDR3 in DNA: TGTGCCAGCAGTGGACGGACGGCAGGGGTTTATGACAATCAGCCCCAGCATTTT. Its translation: CASSGRTAGVYDNQPQHF.

This clone was observed a few times. V is TRBV15 and J is TRBJ1-1; D ambiguous. The germline V gene encodes CDR1 LNHNV and CDR2 YYDKDF (reference sequence). CDR3 length: 12 amino acids. V lost 0 bases and J lost 4, with 3 bases in between. The CDR3 sequence: CATSREVTEAFF. The CDR3 region has the DNA TGTGCCACCAGCAGAGAAGTCACTGAAGCTTTCTTT.

This sequence joins TRBV9 and TRBJ1-6, with 8 bases that match TRBD1. The CDR3 consists of 16 residues. CDR1 is SGDLS and CDR2 is YYNGEE in the germline V gene. V shed 3 bases, J shed 11 bases, and the junction held 13 bases outside the gene matches. The CDR3 nucleotides are TGTGCCAGCAGCGAGGGTTCAGGGGGCGCGGGTCCACCCCTCCACTTT. Protein sequence: CASSEGSGGAGPPLHF.

DNA for the CDR3: TGCGCCAGCAGTCGAGATGGCTACGAGCAGTACTTC. Protein product: CASSRDGYEQYF. This chain links TRBV5-1 with TRBJ2-7, with D unclear. Germline CDR1 and CDR2: SGHRS and YFSETQ. Between the trimmed V and J ends, which lost 5 bases and 3 bases, there was a span of 9 bases. CDR3 length: 12 residues.

The chain links TRBV12-3 or TRBV12-4 to TRBJ2-7, with D perhaps TRBD2 (6 bases). V was shortened by 5 bases and J by 7 bases, with 18 bases between the two germline ends. This CDR3 has 14 residues. In DNA form, the CDR3 reads TGTGCCAGCAGTGACGTTGGGGGGATCGAGGAGCAGTACTTC. This codes for CASSDVGGIEEQYF.

This clone has a handful of counts. The chain links TRBV28 to TRBJ2-1, with 9 nucleotides matching TRBD1. The CDR3 length is 16 residues. Trimming took 5 bases from V and 1 from J; bases not matched to a gene: 6. In germline, CDR1 is MDHEN, CDR2 SYDVKM. CDR3 coding DNA: TGTGCCAGCAGTCAACAGGGGGCGAGGTCCTACAATGAGCAGTTCTTC. Amino acid sequence: CASSQQGARSYNEQFF. Based on the CDR3 plus reference TRBV28 and TRBJ2-1, the full variable domain is DVKVTQSSRYLVKRTGEKVFLECVQDMDHENMFWYRQDPGLGLRLIYFSYDVKMKEKGDIPEGYSVSREKKERFSLILESASTNQTSMYLCASSQQGARSYNEQFFGPGTRLTVL.

The CDR3 coding sequence is TGTGCCAGCAGTTTAAGTTTGGGGAACACTGAAGCTTTCTTT. It is translated as CASSLSLGNTEAFF. This chain connects TRBV12-3 or TRBV12-4 to TRBJ1-1, with D unresolved. The CDR3 extends over 14 amino acids. Trimming left V 2 bases short and J 1 base short, with 8 bases between.

This clone was counted a few times. The chain carries TRBV28 and TRBJ2-7; TRBD2 might be the D (5 bases). The germline V gene encodes CDR1 MDHEN and CDR2 SYDVKM. The CDR3 extends over 17 amino acids. V was clipped by 5 bases and J by 0 bases, with 20 bases between them. The CDR3 bases are TGTGCCAGCAGTCCCCCGGGGTTTAGCGAACTCTCCTACGAGCAGTACTTC. The encoded protein is CASSPPGFSELSYEQYF.

This clone was counted a few times. This chain joins TRBV6-1 and TRBJ2-1; 11 bases fit TRBD2. CDR1 and CDR2 (germline): MNHNS, SASEGT. V shed 5 bases and J 1 base; nucleotides not matched to a gene: 7. The CDR3 is 17 amino acids. The CDR3 spells CASSSLGLAASYNEQFF. DNA of the CDR3: TGTGCCAGCAGTTCCCTGGGACTAGCGGCTTCCTACAATGAGCAGTTCTTC.

The V gene is TRBV6-1, the J gene TRBJ1-5, with D perhaps TRBD1 (6 bases). Per germline, CDR1 MNHNS and CDR2 SASEGT. V was clipped by 4 bases and J by 1 base, with 11 bases between them. The CDR3 has 15 residues. In nucleotides, the CDR3 is TGTGCCAGCAGTGCCAGGGGATGGAGCAATCAGCCCCAGCATTTT. The encoded protein is CASSARGWSNQPQHF.

The rearrangement uses TRBV6-2 or TRBV6-3 and TRBJ2-7, with D uncertain. V lost 2 bases and J 2 bases, leaving 10 bases between the germline ends. The CDR3 length is 14 residues. The germline V gene has CDR1 MNHEY and CDR2 SVGEGT. The CDR3 spells CASSYGPRTYEQYF. CDR3 coding DNA: TGTGCCAGCAGTTACGGGCCCCGGACCTACGAGCAGTACTTC.

The chain carries TRBV11-1 and TRBJ2-3, with 11 bases identical to TRBD1. Germline V gives CDR1 SGHAT, CDR2 FQDESV (reference sequence). This CDR3 spans 16 amino acids. Trimming at V came to 6 bases and at J to 4 bases, leaving 9 bases not matched to a gene. CDR3 coding DNA: TGTGCCAGCAGTCCCGGACAGGGGGCTTTGTCAGATACGCAGTATTTT. This codes for CASSPGQGALSDTQYF.

This chain joins TRBV5-1 and TRBJ2-1, with D perhaps matching TRBD1 (6 bases). V lost 2 bases and J 5 bases, leaving 8 bases between the germline ends. The germline CDR1 and CDR2 sequences are SGHRS and YFSETQ. The CDR3 totals 13 residues. CDR3 residues: CASSFGQNNEQFF. The CDR3 DNA reads TGCGCCAGCAGCTTTGGACAGAACAATGAGCAGTTCTTC.

The chain links TRBV6-1 to TRBJ2-1; no clear D. The CDR3 loop spans 11 amino acids. Trimming took 1 base from V and 10 from J, leaving 5 bases between them. The germline CDR1 and CDR2 sequences are MNHNS and SASEGT. Here the CDR3 DNA reads TGTGCCAGCAGTGAAGGCGACGAGCAGTTCTTC. Protein: CASSEGDEQFF.

This clone has just a few counts. The CDR3 loop reads CASSRTGYGYTF. CDR3 nucleotide sequence: TGTGCCAGCAGCCGGACAGGCTATGGCTACACCTTC. The rearrangement joins TRBV6-2 or TRBV6-3 to TRBJ1-2; TRBD1 matches 7 bases. Germline V gene sequence: CDR1 MNHEY, CDR2 SVGEGT. The CDR3 extends over 12 amino acids. V was pared by 6 bases and J by 4 bases, with 2 bases of the junction left unmatched.

By its share, this clone is hyperexpanded. The chain employs TRBV6-1 and TRBJ2-2, with 7 bases fitting TRBD1. The ends lost 5 bases at V and 3 bases at J; junction bases unmatched: 6. CDR1 MNHNS and CDR2 SASEGT come from the germline V gene. This CDR3 contains 15 residues. The CDR3 DNA reads TGTGCCAGCAGTTCAGGACAGGAGGACACCGGGGAGCTGTTTTTT. Residues: CASSSGQEDTGELFF.

V is TRBV12-3 or TRBV12-4 and J is TRBJ2-7, with D perhaps given as TRBD1 or TRBD2 (5 bases each). V was clipped by 4 bases and J by 2 bases, with 18 bases between them. This CDR3 comprises 16 residues. CDR3 coding DNA: TGTGCCAGCAGTTACTCCCAGGGACGGCTCGCCTACGAGCAGTACTTC. Its protein product is CASSYSQGRLAYEQYF.

The V and J genes are TRBV20-1 and TRBJ1-5; D gene unclear. V dropped 3 bases and J dropped 5 bases, with 14 bases sitting between them. Germline V gene sequence: CDR1 DFQATT, CDR2 SNEGSKA (reference sequence). CDR3 length: 14 residues. Written as DNA, the CDR3 is TGCAGTGCTAGTCCCCCAGAGGGCCATCAGCCCCAGCATTTT. Translation: CSASPPEGHQPQHF.

This clone was picked up a small number of times. The chain has TRBV12-5 and TRBJ2-7; 16 bases fit TRBD2. This CDR3 comprises 17 residues. Per the germline V gene, CDR1 is LGHNT and CDR2 is FRNRAP. Trimming removed 5 bases from V and 2 bases from J; junction bases left unmatched: 6. The CDR3 here is CASGPGTSGRGTYEQYF. In DNA form, the CDR3 reads TGTGCTAGTGGTCCCGGGACTAGCGGGAGGGGTACCTACGAGCAGTACTTC. Combining the CDR3 with reference TRBV12-5 and TRBJ2-7 gives the whole variable domain DARVTQTPRHKVTEMGQEVTMRCQPILGHNTVFWYRQTMMQGLELLAYFRNRAPLDDSGMPKDRFSAEMPDATLATLKIQPSEPRDSAVYFCASGPGTSGRGTYEQYFGPGTRLTVT.

CDR3 sequence (DNA): TGCGCCAGCAGCAAGTATAGCTCCTACAATGAGCAGTTCTTC. This codes for CASSKYSSYNEQFF. This chain joins TRBV5-1 and TRBJ2-1; D unclear. Germline V lookup: CDR1 SGHRS, CDR2 YFSETQ. This CDR3 has 14 residues. The V gene lost 4 bases and the J gene lost 0 bases, with 8 bases spanning the gap.

This sequence joins TRBV20-1 and TRBJ2-7; TRBD2 is a possible D gene (5 bases). The CDR3 runs 15 residues. Germline V gene sequence: CDR1 DFQATT, CDR2 SNEGSKA (reference sequence). Trimming stripped 0 bases from V and 2 bases from J, with 14 bases between. The CDR3 sequence is CSARDGEGIPYEQYF. CDR3 DNA sequence: TGCAGTGCTAGAGATGGAGAGGGTATCCCCTACGAGCAGTACTTC.

This clone was counted a few times. The V gene is TRBV6-5, the J gene TRBJ1-1, with a possible D match to TRBD1 (5 bases). CDR1 MNHEY and CDR2 SVGAGI come from the germline V gene. The CDR3 spans 15 residues. Trimming shortened V by 2 bases and J by 1 base, and 11 bases separated the two germline ends. The CDR3: CASSYVGDGNTEAFF. The CDR3, as DNA: TGTGCCAGCAGTTACGTGGGGGATGGGAACACTGAAGCTTTCTTT.

The J gene is TRBJ1-2, the V gene TRBV28, with 7 bases that match TRBD1. The CDR3 sequence is 14 residues long. With V trimmed by 8 bases and J by 1 base, 7 bases remained unmatched. In germline, CDR1 is MDHEN, CDR2 SYDVKM. As DNA, the CDR3 is TGTGCCAGCGGGGCGCAGGGGGATAACTATGGCTACACCTTC. Translating it yields CASGAQGDNYGYTF.

This clone was seen only a few times. Its ends do not fully match the called genes, so a read error is possible. The chain links TRBV6-1 to TRBJ2-2, with D uncertain. In germline, CDR1 is MNHNS, CDR2 SASEGT. The CDR3 loop spans 14 amino acids. The CDR3 sequence: CAISEILDTGELFF. The CDR3 DNA reads TGTGCCATCAGTGAAATCTTGGACACCGGGGAGCTGTTTTTT.

The genes are TRBV7-2 and TRBJ1-2; TRBD1 matches at 8 bases. The length of the CDR3 is 14 residues. CDR1 is SGHTA, CDR2 FQGNSA, per germline. J gave up 2 bases and V 1 base, and 0 bases lay outside the gene matches. CDR3 residues: CASSLGTGNYGYTF. Here the CDR3 DNA reads TGTGCCAGCAGCTTAGGGACAGGGAACTATGGCTACACCTTC.

Only a few counts were recorded for this clone. The V gene is TRBV6-2 or TRBV6-3, the J gene TRBJ2-3; 8 bases align to TRBD1. V dropped 2 bases and J dropped 4; count of bases not matched to a gene: 11. The length of the CDR3 is 17 residues. Per germline, CDR1 MNHEY and CDR2 SVGEGT. CDR3 loop: CASSYPLGQGGSDTQYF. The CDR3 bases are TGTGCCAGCAGTTACCCTTTAGGACAGGGAGGTTCAGATACGCAGTATTTT.

This clone was detected a few times. V gene TRBV12-3 or TRBV12-4 combines with J gene TRBJ1-5; a possible D gene is TRBD2 (5 bases). TRBJ2-3 matches the DNA end more closely, so the J call is doubtful. This CDR3 contains 12 residues. The CDR3: CASSLGGQPQYF. DNA of the CDR3: TGTGCCAGCAGTTTAGGCGGGCAGCCCCAGTATTTT.